This TCR beta chain is from a study of shared clonotypes between healthy human individuals. The data were produced by immunoSEQ multiplex PCR, yet TCRdb's version contains in-frame clones alone and is incomplete. The repertoire includes approximately 1.5 million clones, 95% to 99% of them detected once, and about 0.4% sits in the top ten. CDR3 length: 14 residues. Germline V gene lookup returns CDR1 MDHEN and CDR2 SYDVKM. Trimming removed 3 bases at V and 5 bases at J, with 11 bases between. The sample comprised naive CD4+ T cells sorted from blood. Subset of the sample: CD45RA+ positively selected. The receptor was derived from a man aged 30-40 years in good health. This chain joins TRBV28 and TRBJ2-1; D possibly corresponds to TRBD2 (6 bases). CDR3 DNA sequence: TGTGCCAGCAGTTTTAGGCGGACTAACAATGAGCAGTTCTTC. Translated: CASSFRRTNNEQFF.